Included here is one T cell receptor beta chain sequence, with context. Its antigen remains unidentified. The run of the v3.0 immunoSEQ assay was at survey level. What sequencing targeted per sample was 40,000-50,000 T-cell genomes. Profiled with immunoSEQ multiplex PCR; TCRdb holds only in-frame clones, not every one. The table includes some 29,000 clones, approximately 90% detected once. This record comes from a study of long-term antiretroviral therapy in people with HIV. Study-level findings and limits: Diversity measured after ART increased yet remained under transplant donor controls.

HIV-positive participants all received treatment in the United States. The sample in question was unsorted PBMCs, obtained 3.2 years before starting antiretroviral therapy. This TCR was recovered from a man in his fifties with HIV.

CDR3 protein: CASSVAGNTEAFF. CDR3 nucleotides: TGTGCCAGCAGCGTAGCTGGGAACACTGAAGCTTTCTTT. This chain joins TRBV9 and TRBJ1-1; D is undetermined. Germline V gives CDR1 SGDLS, CDR2 YYNGEE. CDR3 length equals 13 residues. Trimming cost V 0 bases and J 1 base, with 4 bases left between them.